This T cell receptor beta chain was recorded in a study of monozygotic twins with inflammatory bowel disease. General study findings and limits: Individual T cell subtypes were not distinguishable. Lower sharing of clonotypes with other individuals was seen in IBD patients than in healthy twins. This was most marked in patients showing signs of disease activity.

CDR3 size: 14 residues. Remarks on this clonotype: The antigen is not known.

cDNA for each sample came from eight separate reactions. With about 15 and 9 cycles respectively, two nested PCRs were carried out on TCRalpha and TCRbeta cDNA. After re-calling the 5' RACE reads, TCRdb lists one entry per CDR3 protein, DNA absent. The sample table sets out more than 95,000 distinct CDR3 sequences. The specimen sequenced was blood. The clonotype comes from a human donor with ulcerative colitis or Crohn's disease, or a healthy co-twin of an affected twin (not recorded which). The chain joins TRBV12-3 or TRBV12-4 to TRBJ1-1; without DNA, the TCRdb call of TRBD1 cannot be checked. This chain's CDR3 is CASSRTGRNTEAFF.